This T cell receptor beta chain came from a study of blood T cell repertoires in COVID-19. Study overall: There were acute and convalescent COVID-19 samples, and they came from the United States, Italy and Spain. PBMCs, B-cell-depleted T cells, or T cells were the source of the cDNA or gDNA that made up the material.

Original data processing: Amplification from reference gene primers served as the basis for estimated nucleated cell counts. Data came from immunoSEQ multiplex PCR; TCRdb stores just in-frame clones and leaves some out. D and trimming were read from the DNA, whereas the V and J calls and clone size are those reported in that table. The sample shows approximately 57,000 clones, about 84% of them seen only once. The CDR3 extends over 13 amino acids. The ends were cut back, 3 bases at V and 7 bases at J, with 7 bases in the middle. Germline V gene sequence: CDR1 SGHTA, CDR2 FQGTGA. This TCR came from a middle-aged man with active COVID-19. This chain links TRBV7-3 with TRBJ1-6; D not certain. Sequenced input: peripheral blood. DNA of the CDR3: TGTGCCAGCAGCTTGGAGGCAAATTCACCCCTCCACTTT. This translates into CASSLEANSPLHF.